This T cell receptor (beta chain) was sequenced in a study of CD8 T cells in Susac syndrome. An input of about 0.45 to 1 ug of RNA was subjected to reverse transcription using random hexamers. By means of immunoSEQ multiplex PCR, TCR beta CDR3 spanning 54 Vbeta and 13 Jbeta underwent amplification. In TCRdb, the immunoSEQ multiplex PCR reads were re-called with MiXCR into one record per CDR3 protein. The data hold more than 150,000 distinct CDR3 sequences, with around 95% observed a single time. TEMRA cells were enriched by FACS, while CD8+ and CD4+ T cells were obtained through a negative isolation that was performed magnetically. The origin of this receptor is a human donor in good health. Sample: CD4+ T cells from PBMCs.

The CDR3 spells CASSDRVSEAFF. As DNA, the CDR3 is TGTGCCAGCAGCGACAGGGTGTCTGAAGCTTTCTTT. This chain uses TRBV6-2 or TRBV6-3 with TRBJ1-1; TRBD1 matches at 7 bases. Germline assignment: CDR1 MNHEY and CDR2 SVGEGT. Germline trimming cut 6 bases from V and 6 bases from J; bases unmatched to any gene: 4. There are 12 residues in the CDR3.